This TCR beta chain was documented in a study of cytomegalovirus exposure and HLA in healthy donors. CDR1 and CDR2 from the germline V gene are SGHTA and FQGNSA. J lost 9 bases, V lost 5 bases, and 14 bases had no gene match. The CDR3 is 16 residues long. Use of 60 Vbeta and 13 Jbeta primers characterized the PCR. This table comes from immunoSEQ multiplex PCR, and its TCRdb copy is limited to in-frame clones, with some not included. The data hold approximately 130,000 clones, with approximately 86% observed a single time. Points from the study as a whole: The HLA-A and HLA-B alleles of most subjects were reportedly predicted accurately from TCR beta sequences.

In its sample, this clone was seen once. Its antigen is currently unknown. V usage is TRBV7-2 and J usage is TRBJ2-1, with 9 positions matching TRBD2. The sample consisted of PBMCs. This sequence was found in a boy younger than 18 in good health and CMV-seronegative. For the CDR3, the DNA is TGTGCCAGCAGCCCATCAAGCGGGGGGCGCCCAGGTGAGCAGTTCTTC. Protein sequence: CASSPSSGGRPGEQFF.